Sequencing of this T cell receptor beta chain was carried out in a study of T-cell memory formation after mild COVID-19. Overall study context: Across donors, TCR clusters were largely donor specific.

Trimming took 6 bases from V and 6 from J; bases not matched to a gene: 6. The CDR3 has 13 residues. Via MiXCR, TCRdb re-called the 5' RACE reads, giving one row per CDR3 protein. Of a few hundred thousand distinct CDR3 sequences listed, around 21% are singletons. Sequences were obtained from PBMCs or a T cell subset sorted from them (not recorded which). The receptor was isolated from an adult woman who had mild COVID-19 (a few samples of this study predate the infection). Cell type and time point are not known. The rearrangement uses TRBV12-3 or TRBV12-4 and TRBJ2-7, with 9 bases lining up with TRBD1. The CDR3 sequence: CASSDRGFFEQYF. The DNA for the CDR3 is TGTGCCAGCAGCGACAGGGGGTTTTTCGAGCAGTACTTC.